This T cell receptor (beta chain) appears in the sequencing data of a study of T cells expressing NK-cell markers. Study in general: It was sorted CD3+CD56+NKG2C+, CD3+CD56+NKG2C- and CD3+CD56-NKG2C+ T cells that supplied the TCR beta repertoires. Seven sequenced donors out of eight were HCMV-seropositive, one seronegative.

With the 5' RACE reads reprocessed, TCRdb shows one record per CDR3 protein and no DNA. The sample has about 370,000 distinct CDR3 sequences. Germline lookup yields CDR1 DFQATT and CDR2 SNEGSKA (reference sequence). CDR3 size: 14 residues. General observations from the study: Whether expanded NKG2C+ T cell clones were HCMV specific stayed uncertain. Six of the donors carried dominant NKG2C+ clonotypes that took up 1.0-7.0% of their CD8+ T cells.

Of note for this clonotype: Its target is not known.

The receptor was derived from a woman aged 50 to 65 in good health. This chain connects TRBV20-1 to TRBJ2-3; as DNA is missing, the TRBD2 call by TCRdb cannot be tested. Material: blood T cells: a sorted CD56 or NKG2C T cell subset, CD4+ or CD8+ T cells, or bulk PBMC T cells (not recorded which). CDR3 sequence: CSARGLRERDTQYF.